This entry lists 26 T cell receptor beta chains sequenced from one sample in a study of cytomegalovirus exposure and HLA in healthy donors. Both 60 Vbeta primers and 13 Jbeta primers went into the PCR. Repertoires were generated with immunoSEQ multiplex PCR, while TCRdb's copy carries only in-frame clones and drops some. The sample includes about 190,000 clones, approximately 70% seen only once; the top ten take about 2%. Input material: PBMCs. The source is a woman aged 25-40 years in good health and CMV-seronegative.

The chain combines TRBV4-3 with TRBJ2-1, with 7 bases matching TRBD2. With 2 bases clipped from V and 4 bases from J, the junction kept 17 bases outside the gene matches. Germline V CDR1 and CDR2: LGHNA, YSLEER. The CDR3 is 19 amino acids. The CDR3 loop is CASSQPRRWGGSPYNEQFF. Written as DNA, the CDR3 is TGCGCCAGCAGCCAACCAAGGAGGTGGGGCGGGAGTCCATACAATGAGCAGTTCTTC.

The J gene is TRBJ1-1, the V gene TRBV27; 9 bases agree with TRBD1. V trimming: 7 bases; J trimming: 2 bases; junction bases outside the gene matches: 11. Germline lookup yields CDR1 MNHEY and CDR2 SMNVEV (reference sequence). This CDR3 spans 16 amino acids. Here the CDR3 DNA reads TGTGCCAGCACCATATCACCGGACAGGGGAAACACTGAAGCTTTCTTT. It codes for CASTISPDRGNTEAFF.

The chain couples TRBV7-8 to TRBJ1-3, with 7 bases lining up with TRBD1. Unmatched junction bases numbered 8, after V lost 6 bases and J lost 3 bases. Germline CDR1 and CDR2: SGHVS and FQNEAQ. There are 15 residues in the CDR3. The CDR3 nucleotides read TGTGCCAGCAGTTCGGACAGGACCTTTGGAAACACCATATATTTT. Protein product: CASSSDRTFGNTIYF.

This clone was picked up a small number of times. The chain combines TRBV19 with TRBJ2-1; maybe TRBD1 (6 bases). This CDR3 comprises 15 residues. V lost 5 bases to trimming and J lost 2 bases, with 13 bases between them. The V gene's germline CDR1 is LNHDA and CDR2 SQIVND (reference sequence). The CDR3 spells CASSPDSTTYNEQFF. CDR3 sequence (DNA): TGTGCCAGTAGTCCGGACAGTACGACCTACAATGAGCAGTTCTTC.

The CDR3 is CASSFAWDRVGETQYF. Written as DNA, the CDR3 is TGTGCCAGCAGTTTCGCGTGGGACAGGGTTGGGGAGACCCAGTACTTC. V is TRBV6-5 and J is TRBJ2-5; 9 bases fit TRBD1. V was pared by 4 bases and J by 5 bases, with 11 bases of the junction left unmatched. The CDR3 consists of 16 residues. In germline, CDR1 is MNHEY, CDR2 SVGAGI.

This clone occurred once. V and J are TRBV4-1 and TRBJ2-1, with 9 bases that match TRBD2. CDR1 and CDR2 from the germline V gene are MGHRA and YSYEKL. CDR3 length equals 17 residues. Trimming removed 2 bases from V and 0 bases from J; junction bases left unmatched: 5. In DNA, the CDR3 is TGCGCCAGCAGCCAACGGGTAGCGGGAGCCTCCTACAATGAGCAGTTCTTC. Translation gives CASSQRVAGASYNEQFF.

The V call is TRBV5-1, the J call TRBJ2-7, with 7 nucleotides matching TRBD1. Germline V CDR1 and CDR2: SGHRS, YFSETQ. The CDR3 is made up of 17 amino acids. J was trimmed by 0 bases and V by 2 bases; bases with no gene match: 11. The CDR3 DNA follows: TGCGCCAGCAGCTTATACTCCGGGACAGAAAGCTCCTACGAGCAGTACTTC. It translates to CASSLYSGTESSYEQYF.

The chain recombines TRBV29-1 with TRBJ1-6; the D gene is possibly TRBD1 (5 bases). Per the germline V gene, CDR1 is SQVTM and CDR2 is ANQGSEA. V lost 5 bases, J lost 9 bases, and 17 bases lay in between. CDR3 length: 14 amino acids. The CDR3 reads CSVRVGGMGSPLHF. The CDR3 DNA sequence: TGCAGCGTTCGAGTGGGGGGGATGGGTTCACCCCTCCACTTT.

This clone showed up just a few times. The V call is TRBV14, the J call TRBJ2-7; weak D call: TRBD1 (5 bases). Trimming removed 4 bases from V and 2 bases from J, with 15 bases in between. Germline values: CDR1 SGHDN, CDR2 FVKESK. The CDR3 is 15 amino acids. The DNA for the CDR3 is TGTGCCAGCAGCCCGGCAGGGTGGAAAACCTACGAGCAGTACTTC. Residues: CASSPAGWKTYEQYF. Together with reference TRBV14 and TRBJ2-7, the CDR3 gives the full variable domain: EAGVTQFPSHSVIEKGQTVTLRCDPISGHDNLYWYRRVMGKEIKFLLHFVKESKQDESGMPNNRFLAERTGGTYSTLKVQPAELEDSGVYFCASSPAGWKTYEQYFGPGTRLTVT.

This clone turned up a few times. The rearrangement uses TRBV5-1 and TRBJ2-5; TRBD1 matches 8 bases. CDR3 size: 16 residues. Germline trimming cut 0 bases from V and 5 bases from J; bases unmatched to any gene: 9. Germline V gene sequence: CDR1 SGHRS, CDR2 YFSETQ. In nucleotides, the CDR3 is TGCGCCAGCAGCTTGGCCGAAGGCAGGGGGCTGGAGACCCAGTACTTC. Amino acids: CASSLAEGRGLETQYF.

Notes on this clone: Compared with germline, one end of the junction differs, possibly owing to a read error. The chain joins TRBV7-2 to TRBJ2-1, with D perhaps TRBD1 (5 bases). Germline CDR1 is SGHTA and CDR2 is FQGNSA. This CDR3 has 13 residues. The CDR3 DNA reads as TGTGCAAGCAACAGGTTCTCCTACAATGAGCAGTTCTTC. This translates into CASNRFSYNEQFF.

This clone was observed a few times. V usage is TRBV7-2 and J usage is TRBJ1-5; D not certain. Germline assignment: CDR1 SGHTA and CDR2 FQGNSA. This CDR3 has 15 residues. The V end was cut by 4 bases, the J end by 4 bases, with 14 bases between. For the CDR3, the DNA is TGTGCCAGCAGCTCTGAGGGATTTTCTAATCAGCCCCAGCATTTT. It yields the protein CASSSEGFSNQPQHF.

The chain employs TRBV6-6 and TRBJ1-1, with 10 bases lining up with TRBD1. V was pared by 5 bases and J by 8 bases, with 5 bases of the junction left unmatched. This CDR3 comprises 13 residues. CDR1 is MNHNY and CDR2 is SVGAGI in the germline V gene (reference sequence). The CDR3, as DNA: TGTGCCAGCAGTGGGACGGGACAGGGGGAAGCTTTCTTT. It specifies CASSGTGQGEAFF.

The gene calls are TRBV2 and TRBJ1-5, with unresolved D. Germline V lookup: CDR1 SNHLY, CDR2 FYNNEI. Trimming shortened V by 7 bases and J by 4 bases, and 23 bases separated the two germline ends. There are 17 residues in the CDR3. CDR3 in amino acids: CASIGPGGRRDNQPQHF. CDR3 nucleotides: TGTGCCAGCATAGGACCGGGAGGACGGCGGGATAATCAGCCCCAGCATTTT.

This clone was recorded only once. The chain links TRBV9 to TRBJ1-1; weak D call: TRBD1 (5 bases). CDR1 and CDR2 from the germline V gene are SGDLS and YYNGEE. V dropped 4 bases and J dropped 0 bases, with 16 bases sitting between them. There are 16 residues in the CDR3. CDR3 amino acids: CASSRTGGLMNTEAFF. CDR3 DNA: TGTGCCAGCAGCCGTACGGGGGGATTAATGAACACTGAAGCTTTCTTT.

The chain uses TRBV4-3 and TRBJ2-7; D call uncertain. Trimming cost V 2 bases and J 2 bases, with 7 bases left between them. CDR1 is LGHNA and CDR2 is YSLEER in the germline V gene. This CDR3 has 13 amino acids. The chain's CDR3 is CASSQFLAYEQYF. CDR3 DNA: TGCGCCAGCAGCCAATTTCTAGCCTACGAGCAGTACTTC.

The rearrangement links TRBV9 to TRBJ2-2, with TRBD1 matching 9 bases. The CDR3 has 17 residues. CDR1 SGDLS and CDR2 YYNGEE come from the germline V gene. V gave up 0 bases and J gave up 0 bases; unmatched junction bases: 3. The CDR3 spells CASSVEWDRANTGELFF. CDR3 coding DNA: TGTGCCAGCAGCGTAGAGTGGGACAGGGCGAACACCGGGGAGCTGTTTTTT.

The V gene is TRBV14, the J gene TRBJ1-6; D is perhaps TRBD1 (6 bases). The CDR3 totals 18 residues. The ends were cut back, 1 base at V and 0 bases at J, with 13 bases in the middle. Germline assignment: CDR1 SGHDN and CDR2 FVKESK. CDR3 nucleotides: TGTGCCAGCAGCCAAGTTAACAGGGTAAGCTCCTATAATTCACCCCTCCACTTT. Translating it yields CASSQVNRVSSYNSPLHF.

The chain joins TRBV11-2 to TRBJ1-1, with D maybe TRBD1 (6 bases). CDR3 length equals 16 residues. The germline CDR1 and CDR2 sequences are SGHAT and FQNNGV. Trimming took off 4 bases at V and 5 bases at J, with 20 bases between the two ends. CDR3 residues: CASSSFRWGRETEAFF. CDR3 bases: TGTGCCAGCAGCTCCTTTCGGTGGGGGCGGGAGACTGAAGCTTTCTTT.

CDR3 protein: CASSSRGTSGIREQFF. The CDR3 nucleotides read TGTGCCAGCAGCTCCCGTGGGACTAGCGGGATTCGGGAGCAGTTCTTC. This chain joins TRBV7-2 and TRBJ2-1; TRBD2 matches at 13 bases. Unmatched junction bases numbered 10, after V lost 4 bases and J lost 10 bases. There are 16 residues in the CDR3. Germline CDR1 SGHTA, CDR2 FQGNSA.

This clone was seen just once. The DNA of the CDR3 is TGTGCCTGGAAAGGGGAACCTACCTACGAGCAGTACTTC. Amino acids: CAWKGEPTYEQYF. The chain uses TRBV30 and TRBJ2-7; a possible D gene is TRBD1 (5 bases). Germline CDR1 and CDR2: GTSNPN and SVGIG (reference sequence). Trimming cost V 4 bases and J 2 bases, with 12 bases left between them. This CDR3 comprises 13 residues.

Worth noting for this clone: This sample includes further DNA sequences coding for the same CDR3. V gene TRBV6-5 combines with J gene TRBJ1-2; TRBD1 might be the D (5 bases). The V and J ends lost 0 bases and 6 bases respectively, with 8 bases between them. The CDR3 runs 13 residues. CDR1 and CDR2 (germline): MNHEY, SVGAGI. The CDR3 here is CASSYSGGDGYTF. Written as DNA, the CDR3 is TGTGCCAGCAGTTACTCGGGAGGGGATGGCTACACCTTC.

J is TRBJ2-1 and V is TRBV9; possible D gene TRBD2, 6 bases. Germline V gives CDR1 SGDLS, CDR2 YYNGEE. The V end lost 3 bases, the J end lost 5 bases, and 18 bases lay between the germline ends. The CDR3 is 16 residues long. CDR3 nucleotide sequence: TGTGCCAGCAGCGCCCGTTCGGGAGATTGGGACAATGAGCAGTTCTTC. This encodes CASSARSGDWDNEQFF.

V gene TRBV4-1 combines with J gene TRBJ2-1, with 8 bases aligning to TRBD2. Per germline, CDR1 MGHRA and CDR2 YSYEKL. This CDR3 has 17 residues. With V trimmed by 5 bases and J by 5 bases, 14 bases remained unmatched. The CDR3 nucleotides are TGCGCCAGCAGCGCGCGGACTAGCTCTGGCCCCCACAATGAGCAGTTCTTC. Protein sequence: CASSARTSSGPHNEQFF.

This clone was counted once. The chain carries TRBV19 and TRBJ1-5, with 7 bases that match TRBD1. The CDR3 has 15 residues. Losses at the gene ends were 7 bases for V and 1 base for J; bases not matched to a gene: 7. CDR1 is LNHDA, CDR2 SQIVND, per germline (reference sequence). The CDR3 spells CASIEGAVSNQPQHF. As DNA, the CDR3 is TGTGCCAGTATAGAGGGGGCGGTAAGCAATCAGCCCCAGCATTTT.

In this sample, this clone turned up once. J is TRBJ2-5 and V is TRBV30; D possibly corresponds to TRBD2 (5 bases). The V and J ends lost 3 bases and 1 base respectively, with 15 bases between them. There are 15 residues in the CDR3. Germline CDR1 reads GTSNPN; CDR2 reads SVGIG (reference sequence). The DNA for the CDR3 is TGTGCCTGGAGAGCCGCCCGAGGGATCCAAGAGACCCAGTACTTC. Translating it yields CAWRAARGIQETQYF.